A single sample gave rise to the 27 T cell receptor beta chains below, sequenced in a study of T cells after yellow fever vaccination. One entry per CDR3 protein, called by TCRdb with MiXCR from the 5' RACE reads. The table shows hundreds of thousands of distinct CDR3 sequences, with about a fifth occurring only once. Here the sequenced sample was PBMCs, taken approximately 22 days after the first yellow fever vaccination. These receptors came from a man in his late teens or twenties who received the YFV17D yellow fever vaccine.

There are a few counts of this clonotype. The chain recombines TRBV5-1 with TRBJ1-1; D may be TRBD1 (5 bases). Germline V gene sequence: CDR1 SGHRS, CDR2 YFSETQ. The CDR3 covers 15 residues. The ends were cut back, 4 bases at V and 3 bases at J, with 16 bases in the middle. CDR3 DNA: TGCGCCAGCAGCCCTGGGAGGGGTTTTTACACTGAAGCTTTCTTT. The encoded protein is CASSPGRGFYTEAFF. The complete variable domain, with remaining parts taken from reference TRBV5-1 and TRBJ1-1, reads KAGVTQTPRYLIKTRGQQVTLSCSPISGHRSVSWYQQTPGQGLQFLFEYFSETQRNKGNFPGRFSGRQFSNSRSEMNVSTLELGDSALYLCASSPGRGFYTEAFFGQGTRLTVV.

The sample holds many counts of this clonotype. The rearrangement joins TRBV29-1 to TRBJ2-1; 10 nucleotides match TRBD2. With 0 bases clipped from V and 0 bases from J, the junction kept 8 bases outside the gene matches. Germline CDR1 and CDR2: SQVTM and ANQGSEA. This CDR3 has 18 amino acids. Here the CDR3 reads CSVEDPVSGGPSYNEQFF. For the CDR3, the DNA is TGCAGCGTTGAAGATCCCGTTAGCGGGGGGCCCTCCTACAATGAGCAGTTCTTC.

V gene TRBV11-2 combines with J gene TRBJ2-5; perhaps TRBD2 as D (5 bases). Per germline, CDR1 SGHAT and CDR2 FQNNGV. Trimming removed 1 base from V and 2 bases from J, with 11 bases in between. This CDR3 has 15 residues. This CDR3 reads CASSLVAGKQETQYF. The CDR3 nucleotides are TGTGCCAGCAGCTTAGTGGCCGGGAAGCAAGAGACCCAGTACTTC. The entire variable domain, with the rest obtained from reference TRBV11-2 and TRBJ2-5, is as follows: EAGVAQSPRYKIIEKRQSVAFWCNPISGHATLYWYQQILGQGPKLLIQFQNNGVVDDSQLPKDRFSAERLKGVDSTLKIQPAKLEDSAVYLCASSLVAGKQETQYFGPGTRLLVL.

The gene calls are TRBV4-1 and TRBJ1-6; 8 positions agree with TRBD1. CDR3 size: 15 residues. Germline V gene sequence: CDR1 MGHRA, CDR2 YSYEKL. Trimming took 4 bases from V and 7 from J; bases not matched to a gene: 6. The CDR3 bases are TGCGCCAGCAGCCGCCCGCAGGGGGCGAATTCACCCCTCCACTTT. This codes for CASSRPQGANSPLHF.

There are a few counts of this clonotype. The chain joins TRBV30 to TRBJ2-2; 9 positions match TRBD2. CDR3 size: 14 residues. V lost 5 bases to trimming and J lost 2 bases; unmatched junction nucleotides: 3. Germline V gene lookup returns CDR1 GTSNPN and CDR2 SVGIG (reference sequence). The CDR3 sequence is CAWAGGPNTGELFF. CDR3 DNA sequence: TGTGCCTGGGCGGGGGGGCCAAACACCGGGGAGCTGTTTTTT. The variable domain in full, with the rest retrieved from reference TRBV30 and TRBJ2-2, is SQTIHQWPATLVQPVGSPLSLECTVEGTSNPNLYWYRQAAGRGLQLLFYSVGIGQISSEVPQNLSASRPQDRQFILSSKKLLLSDSGFYLCAWAGGPNTGELFFGEGSRLTVL.

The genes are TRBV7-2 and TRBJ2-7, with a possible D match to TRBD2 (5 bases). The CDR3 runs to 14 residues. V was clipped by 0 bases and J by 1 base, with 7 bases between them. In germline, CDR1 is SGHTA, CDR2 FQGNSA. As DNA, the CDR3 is TGTGCCAGCAGCTTAGCTCGGGGATCCTACGAGCAGTACTTC. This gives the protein CASSLARGSYEQYF.

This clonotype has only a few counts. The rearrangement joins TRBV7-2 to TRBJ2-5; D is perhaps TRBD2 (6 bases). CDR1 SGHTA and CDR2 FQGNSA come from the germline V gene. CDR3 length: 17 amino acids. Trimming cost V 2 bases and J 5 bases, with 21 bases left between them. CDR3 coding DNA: TGTGCCAGCAGCTTAACCGCCTGGGGACGGGGGAAGGAGACCCAGTACTTC. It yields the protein CASSLTAWGRGKETQYF.

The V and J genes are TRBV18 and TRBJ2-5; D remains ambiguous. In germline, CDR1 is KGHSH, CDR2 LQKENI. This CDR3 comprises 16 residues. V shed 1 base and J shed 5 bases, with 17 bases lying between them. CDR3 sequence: CASSPRSPSNRETQYF. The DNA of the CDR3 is TGTGCCAGCTCACCACGGTCGCCCTCAAACCGGGAGACCCAGTACTTC.

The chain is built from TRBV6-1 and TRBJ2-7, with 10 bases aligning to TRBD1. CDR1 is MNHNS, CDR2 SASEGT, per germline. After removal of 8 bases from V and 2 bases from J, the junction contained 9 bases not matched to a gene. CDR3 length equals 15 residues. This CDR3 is CASGGRGQGAYEQYF. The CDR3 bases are TGTGCCAGCGGCGGCCGAGGACAGGGGGCCTACGAGCAGTACTTC.

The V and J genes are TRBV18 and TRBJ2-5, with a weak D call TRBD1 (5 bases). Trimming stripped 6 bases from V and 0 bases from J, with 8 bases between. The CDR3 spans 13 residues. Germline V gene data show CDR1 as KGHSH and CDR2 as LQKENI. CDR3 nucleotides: TGTGCCAGCTCGCGACAGCACCAAGAGACCCAGTACTTC. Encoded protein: CASSRQHQETQYF.

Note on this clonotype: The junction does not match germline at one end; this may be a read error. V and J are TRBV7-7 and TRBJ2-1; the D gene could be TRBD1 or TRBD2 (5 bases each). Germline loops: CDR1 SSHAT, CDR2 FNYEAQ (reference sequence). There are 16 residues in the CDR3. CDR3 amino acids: CASSCKNRDPVNEQFF. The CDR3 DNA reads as TGTGCTAGCAGTTGTAAGAACCGGGACCCCGTGAATGAGCAGTTCTTC.

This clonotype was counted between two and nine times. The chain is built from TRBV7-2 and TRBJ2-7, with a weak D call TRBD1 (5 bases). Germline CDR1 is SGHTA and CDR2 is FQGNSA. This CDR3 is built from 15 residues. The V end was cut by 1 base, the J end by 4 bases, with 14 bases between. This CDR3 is CASSLVGGAGYEQYF. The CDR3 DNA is TGTGCCAGCAGCTTAGTCGGTGGGGCAGGGTACGAGCAGTACTTC.

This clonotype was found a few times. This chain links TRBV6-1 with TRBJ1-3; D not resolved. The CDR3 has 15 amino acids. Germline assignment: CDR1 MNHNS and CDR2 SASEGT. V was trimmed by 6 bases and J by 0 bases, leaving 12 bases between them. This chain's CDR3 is CASRAWPYSGNTIYF. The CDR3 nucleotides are TGTGCCAGCAGAGCGTGGCCTTACTCTGGAAACACCATATATTTT.

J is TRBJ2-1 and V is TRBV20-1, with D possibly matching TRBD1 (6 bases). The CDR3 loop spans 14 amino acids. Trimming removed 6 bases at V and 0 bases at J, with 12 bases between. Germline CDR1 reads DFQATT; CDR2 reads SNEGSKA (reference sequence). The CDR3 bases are TGCAGTGCGACTACAGGGAGCTCCTACAATGAGCAGTTCTTC. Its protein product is CSATTGSSYNEQFF.

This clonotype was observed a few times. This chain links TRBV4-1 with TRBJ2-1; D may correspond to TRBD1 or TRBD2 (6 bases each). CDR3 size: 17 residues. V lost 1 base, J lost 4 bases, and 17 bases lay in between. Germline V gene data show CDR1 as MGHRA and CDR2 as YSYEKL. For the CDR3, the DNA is TGCGCCAGCAGCCAAGGGCCCAGGGGAGGTCGATACAATGAGCAGTTCTTC. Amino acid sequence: CASSQGPRGGRYNEQFF.

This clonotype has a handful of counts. This CDR3 is CSGEGQMNTEAFF. CDR3 sequence (DNA): TGCAGCGGAGAGGGACAGATGAACACTGAAGCTTTCTTT. The V call is TRBV29-1, the J call TRBJ1-1; 7 bases are shared with TRBD1. The CDR3 is 13 amino acids. V lost 7 bases and J lost 0; bases outside the gene matches: 5. Germline loops: CDR1 SQVTM, CDR2 ANQGSEA.

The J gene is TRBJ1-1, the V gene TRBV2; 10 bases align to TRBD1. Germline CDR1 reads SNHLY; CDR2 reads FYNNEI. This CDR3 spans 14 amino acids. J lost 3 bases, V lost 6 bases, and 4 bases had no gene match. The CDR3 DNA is TGTGCCAGCAGCGAGGACAGGGGGTACACTGAAGCTTTCTTT. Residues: CASSEDRGYTEAFF.

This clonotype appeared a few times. CDR3 DNA sequence: TGTGCCAGCAGCTTAGCGCTGGGGACAGGGGATGAAAAACTGTTTTTT. Protein product: CASSLALGTGDEKLFF. This rearrangement joins TRBV7-2 to TRBJ1-4; 10 nucleotides match TRBD1. V was clipped by 0 bases and J by 6 bases; unmatched bases: 4. The CDR3 extends over 16 amino acids. Germline CDR1 and CDR2: SGHTA and FQGNSA.

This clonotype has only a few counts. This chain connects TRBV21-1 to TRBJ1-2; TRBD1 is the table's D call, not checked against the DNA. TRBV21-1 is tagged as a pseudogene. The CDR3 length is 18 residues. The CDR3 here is CASSKWGNLLSTRHGYTF. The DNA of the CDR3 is TGTGCCAGCAGCAAGTGGGGGAACCTTCTATCCACCCGGCACGGCTACACCTTC.

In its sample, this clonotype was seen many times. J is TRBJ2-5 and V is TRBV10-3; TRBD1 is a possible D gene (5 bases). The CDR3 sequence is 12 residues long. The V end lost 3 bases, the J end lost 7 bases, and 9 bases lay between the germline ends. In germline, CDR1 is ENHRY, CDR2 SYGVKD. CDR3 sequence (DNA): TGTGCCATCAGTGACCCTAGGGGGACCCAGTACTTC. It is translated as CAISDPRGTQYF.

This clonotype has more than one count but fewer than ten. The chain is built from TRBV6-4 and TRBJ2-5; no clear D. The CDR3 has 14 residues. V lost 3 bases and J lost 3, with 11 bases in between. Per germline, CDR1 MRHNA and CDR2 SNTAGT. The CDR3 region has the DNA TGTGCCAGCAGTGAGGTGCTACACGAAGAGACCCAGTACTTC. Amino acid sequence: CASSEVLHEETQYF.

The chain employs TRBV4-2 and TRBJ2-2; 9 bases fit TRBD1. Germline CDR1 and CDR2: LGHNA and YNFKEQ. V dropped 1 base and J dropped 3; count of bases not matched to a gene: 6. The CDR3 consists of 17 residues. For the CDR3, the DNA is TGTGCCAGCAGCCAAGGGACAGGGGCAGTAGACACCGGGGAGCTGTTTTTT. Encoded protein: CASSQGTGAVDTGELFF.

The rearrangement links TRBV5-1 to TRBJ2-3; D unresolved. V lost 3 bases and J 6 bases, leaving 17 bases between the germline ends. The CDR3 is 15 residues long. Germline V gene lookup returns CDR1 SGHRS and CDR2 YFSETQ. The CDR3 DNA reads TGCGCCAGCAGCTCCGGGCAGGTGGCGGTTGATACGCAGTATTTT. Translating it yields CASSSGQVAVDTQYF.

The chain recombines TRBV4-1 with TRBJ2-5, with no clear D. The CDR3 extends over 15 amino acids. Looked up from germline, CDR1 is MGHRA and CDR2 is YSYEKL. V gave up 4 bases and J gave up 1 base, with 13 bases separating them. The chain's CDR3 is CASSPSGRTQETQYF. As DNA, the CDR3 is TGCGCCAGCAGCCCCTCAGGACGTACCCAAGAGACCCAGTACTTC.

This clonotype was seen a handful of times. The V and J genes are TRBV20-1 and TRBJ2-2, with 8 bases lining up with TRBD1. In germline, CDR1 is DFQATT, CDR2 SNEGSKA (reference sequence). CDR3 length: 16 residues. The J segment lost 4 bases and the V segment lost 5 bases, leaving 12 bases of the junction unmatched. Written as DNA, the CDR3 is TGCAGTGCTGGTCTAAGCAGGGGGCGTAGCACCGGGGAGCTGTTTTTT. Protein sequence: CSAGLSRGRSTGELFF.

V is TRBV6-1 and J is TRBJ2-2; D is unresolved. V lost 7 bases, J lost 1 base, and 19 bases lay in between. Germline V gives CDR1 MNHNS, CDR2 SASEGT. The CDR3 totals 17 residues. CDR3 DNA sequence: TGTGCCAGCAAGGACCTCATTGGAGCCCTGAACACCGGGGAGCTGTTTTTT. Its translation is CASKDLIGALNTGELFF.

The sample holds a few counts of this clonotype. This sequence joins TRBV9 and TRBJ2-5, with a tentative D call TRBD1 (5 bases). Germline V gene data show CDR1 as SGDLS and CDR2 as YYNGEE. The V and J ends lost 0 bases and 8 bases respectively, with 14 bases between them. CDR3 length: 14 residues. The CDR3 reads CASSVGRTIDTQYF. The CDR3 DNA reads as TGTGCCAGCAGCGTAGGACGGACAATTGATACCCAGTACTTC.